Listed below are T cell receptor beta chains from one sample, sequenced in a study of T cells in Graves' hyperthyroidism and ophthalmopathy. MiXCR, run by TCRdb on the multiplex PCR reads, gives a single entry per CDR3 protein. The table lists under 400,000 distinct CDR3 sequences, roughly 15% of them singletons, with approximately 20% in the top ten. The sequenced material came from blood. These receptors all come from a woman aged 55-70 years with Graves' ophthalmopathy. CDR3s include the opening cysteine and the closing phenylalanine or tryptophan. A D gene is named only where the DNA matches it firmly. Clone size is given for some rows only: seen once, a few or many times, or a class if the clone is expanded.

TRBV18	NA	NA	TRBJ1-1	CASSPQFENTEAFF	TGTGCCAGCTCACCCCAGTTTGAGAACACTGAAGCTTTCTTT
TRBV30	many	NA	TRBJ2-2	CASGTTNTGELFF	TGTGCATCCGGGACCACCAACACCGGGGAGCTGTTTTTT
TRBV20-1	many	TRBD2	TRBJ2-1	CSARPTSGSSYNEQFF	TGCAGTGCTAGACCGACTAGCGGGAGCTCCTACAATGAGCAGTTCTTC
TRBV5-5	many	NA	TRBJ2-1	CATSPRVWDEQFF	TGTGCCACCTCGCCCCGGGTCTGGGATGAGCAGTTCTTC
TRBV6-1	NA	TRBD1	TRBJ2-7	CASRMDRPSSYEQYF	TGTGCCAGCAGAATGGACAGGCCAAGCTCCTACGAGCAGTACTTC
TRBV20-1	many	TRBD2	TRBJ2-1	CSSPLANYNEQFF	TGCAGTTCCCCACTAGCGAACTACAATGAGCAGTTCTTC
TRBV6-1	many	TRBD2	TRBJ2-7	CASSSIGTSGTYEQYF	TGTGCCAGCAGTTCGATCGGGACTAGCGGAACCTACGAGCAGTACTTC
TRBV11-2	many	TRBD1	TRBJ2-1	CASSSLGGTGVFF	TGTGCCAGCAGCTCCCTGGGGGGGACAGGGGTGTTCTTC
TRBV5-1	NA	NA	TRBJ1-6	CASTTGNNSPLHF	TGCGCCAGCACGACGGGGAATAATTCACCCCTCCACTTT
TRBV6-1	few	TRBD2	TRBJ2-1	CASKRERYNEQFF	TGTGCCAGCAAGCGGGAGAGATACAATGAGCAGTTCTTC
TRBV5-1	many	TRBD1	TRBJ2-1	CASSVTGDLGNEQFF	TGCGCCAGCAGCGTGACAGGGGACCTAGGGAATGAGCAGTTCTTC
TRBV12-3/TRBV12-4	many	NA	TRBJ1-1	CASSLHVGTEAFF	TGTGCCAGCAGTTTACACGTGGGCACTGAAGCTTTCTTT
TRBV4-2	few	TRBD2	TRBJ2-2	CASSPLAGGVGELFF	TGTGCCAGCAGCCCGCTAGCGGGAGGGGTCGGGGAGCTGTTTTTT
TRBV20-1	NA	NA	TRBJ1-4	CSARDPDGGEKLFF	TGCAGTGCTAGAGATCCGGACGGTGGGGAAAAACTGTTTTTT
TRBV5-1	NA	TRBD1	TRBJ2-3	CASSLESGRGTDTQYF	TGCGCCAGCAGCTTGGAGTCCGGCAGGGGGACAGATACGCAGTATTTT
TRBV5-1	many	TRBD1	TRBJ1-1	CASSLGARDSGTEAFF	TGCGCCAGCAGCTTGGGGGCCCGGGACAGCGGCACTGAAGCTTTCTTT
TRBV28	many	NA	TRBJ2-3	CASSLGTGLNTDTQYF	TGTGCCAGCAGTTTAGGGACCGGACTGAACACAGATACGCAGTATTTT
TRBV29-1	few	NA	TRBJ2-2	CSVESGPYTGELFF	TGCAGCGTTGAAAGCGGGCCGTACACCGGGGAGCTGTTTTTT
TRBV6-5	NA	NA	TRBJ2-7	CASSPTPENYEQYF	TGTGCCAGCAGTCCTACACCAGAAAACTACGAGCAGTACTTC
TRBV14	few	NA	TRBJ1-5	CASTYTNQPQHF	TGTGCCAGCACCTATACCAATCAGCCCCAGCATTTT
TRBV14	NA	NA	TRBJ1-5	CASSRSGAGQPQHF	TGTGCCAGCAGCCGTTCAGGGGCCGGCCAGCCCCAGCATTTT
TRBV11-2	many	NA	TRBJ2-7	CASSLVIPTYEQYF	TGTGCCAGCAGCTTGGTTATTCCTACCTACGAGCAGTACTTC
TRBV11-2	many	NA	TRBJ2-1	CASSLDTGQSYNEQFF	TGTGCCAGCAGCTTAGACACGGGCCAATCCTACAATGAGCAGTTCTTC
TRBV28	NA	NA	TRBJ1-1	CASQKLDLGWNTEAFF	TGTGCCAGCCAGAAATTGGACTTAGGGTGGAACACTGAAGCTTTCTTT
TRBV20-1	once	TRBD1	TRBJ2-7	CSANRGQDEQYF	TGCAGTGCGAACAGGGGGCAAGACGAGCAGTACTTC
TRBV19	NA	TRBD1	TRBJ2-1	CASRRDRADNEQFF	TGTGCCAGTAGGCGGGACAGGGCTGACAATGAGCAGTTCTTC
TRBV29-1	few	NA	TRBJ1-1	CSVRSPGTWTEAFF	TGCAGCGTCCGTTCGCCAGGGACTTGGACTGAAGCTTTCTTT
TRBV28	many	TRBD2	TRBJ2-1	CASSLPLGGTYNEQFF	TGTGCCAGCAGTTTACCCCTGGGGGGGACCTACAATGAGCAGTTCTTC
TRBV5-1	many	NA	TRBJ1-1	CASSFGHLTEAFF	TGCGCCAGCAGCTTTGGACACCTCACTGAAGCTTTCTTT
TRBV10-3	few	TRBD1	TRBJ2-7	CAIGPGQGVGYEQYF	TGTGCCATCGGCCCGGGACAGGGCGTAGGGTACGAGCAGTACTTC
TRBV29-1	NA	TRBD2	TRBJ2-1	CSDGTSGSNEQSF	TGCAGCGATGGGACTAGCGGGAGTAATGAGCAGTCCTTC
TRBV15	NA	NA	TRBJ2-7	CATSRDPGKYEQYF	TGTGCCACCAGCAGAGATCCAGGGAAATACGAGCAGTACTTC
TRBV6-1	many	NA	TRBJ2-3	CASIIGSGWPPDTQYF	TGTGCCAGCATAATAGGAAGCGGGTGGCCCCCAGATACGCAGTATTTT